The present entry profiles one T cell receptor (beta chain) with its context. Its antigen is as yet unknown. At one end the junction does not follow the germline gene, possibly because of a read error. This entry is derived from a study of tumor and adjacent non-tumor tissue in lung cancer. Across the whole study: Patients comprised approximately eleven adenocarcinoma, a couple of squamous cell carcinoma and 1 small cell lung cancer.

The length of the CDR3 is 13 residues. Germline CDR1 and CDR2: GTSNPN and SVGIG (reference sequence). Study outcomes and limitations: Top 100 clones took a larger repertoire share in normal lung. Tumor tissue had significantly higher TCR diversity than normal lung. Tumor TCR diversity, when higher, was linked to shorter survival.

No cell sorting was done before RNA was extracted from the tissue. More than 3 cm separated this lung sample from the edge of the tumor. Three rounds of nested PCR, following a modified ARM-PCR protocol, produced the TCRbeta library. TCRdb ran MiXCR on the multiplex PCR reads and lists one entry per CDR3 protein. The sample includes tens of thousands of distinct CDR3 sequences, more than 60% seen only once; the top ten take around a fifth. The chain recombines TRBV30 with TRBJ1-5, with a weak D call TRBD1 (5 bases). The sequencing sample was made of distant non-tumor lung tissue. The origin of this receptor is a woman between 35 and 50 years old with non-small cell lung cancer. DNA for the CDR3: TGTGCCTTGAGTGGGGGGGGCAATCAGCCCCAGCATTTT. Translating it yields CALSGGGNQPQHF.